This T cell receptor beta chain was recorded in a study of control samples from healthy donors and cancer patients. Profiled with immunoSEQ multiplex PCR; TCRdb holds only in-frame clones, not every one. The table records about 250,000 clones, approximately 80% of them present only once. V lost 4 bases and J lost 0, with 12 bases in between. The CDR3 is 15 amino acids. Germline assignment: CDR1 MNHEY and CDR2 SMNVEV (reference sequence). The receptor was derived from a woman aged 55 to 70 with lung cancer. The chain uses TRBV27 and TRBJ1-2; TRBD1 is a possible D gene (6 bases). Sequencing used PBMCs. Written as DNA, the CDR3 is TGTGCCAGCAGTTCCACAGGGCTTCCTAACTATGGCTACACCTTC. Its protein product is CASSSTGLPNYGYTF.